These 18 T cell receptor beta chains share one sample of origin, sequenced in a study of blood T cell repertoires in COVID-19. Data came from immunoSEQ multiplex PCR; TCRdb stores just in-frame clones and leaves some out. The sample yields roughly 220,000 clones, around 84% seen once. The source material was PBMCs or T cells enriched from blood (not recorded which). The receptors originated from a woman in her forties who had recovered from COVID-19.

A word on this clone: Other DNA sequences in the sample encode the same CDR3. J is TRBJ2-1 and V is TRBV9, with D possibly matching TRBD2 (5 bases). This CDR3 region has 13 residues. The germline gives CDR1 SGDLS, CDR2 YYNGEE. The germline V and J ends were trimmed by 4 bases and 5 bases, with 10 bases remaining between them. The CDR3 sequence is CASSSLADNEQFF. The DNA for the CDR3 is TGTGCCAGCAGCTCCCTAGCAGACAATGAGCAGTTCTTC.

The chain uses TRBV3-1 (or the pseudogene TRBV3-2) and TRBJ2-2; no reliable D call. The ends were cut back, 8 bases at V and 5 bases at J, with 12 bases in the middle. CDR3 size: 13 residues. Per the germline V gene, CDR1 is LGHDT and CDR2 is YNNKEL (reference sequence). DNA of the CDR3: TGTGCCAGCGCACCGTCTGCGACCGGGGAGCTGTTTTTT. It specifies CASAPSATGELFF.

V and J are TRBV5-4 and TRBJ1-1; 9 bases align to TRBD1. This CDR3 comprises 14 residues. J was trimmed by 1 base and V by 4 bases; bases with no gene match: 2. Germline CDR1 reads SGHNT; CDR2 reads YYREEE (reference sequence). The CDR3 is CASSPDRGNTEAFF. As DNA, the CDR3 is TGTGCCAGCAGCCCGGACAGGGGGAACACTGAAGCTTTCTTT. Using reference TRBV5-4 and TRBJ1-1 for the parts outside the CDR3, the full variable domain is ETGVTQSPTHLIKTRGQQVTLRCSSQSGHNTVSWYQQALGQGPQFIFQYYREEENGRGNFPPRFSGLQFPNYSSELNVNALELDDSALYLCASSPDRGNTEAFFGQGTRLTVV.

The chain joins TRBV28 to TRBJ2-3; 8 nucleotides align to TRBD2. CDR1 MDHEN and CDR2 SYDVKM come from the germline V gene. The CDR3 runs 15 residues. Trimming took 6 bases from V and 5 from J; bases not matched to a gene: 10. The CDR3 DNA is TGTGCCAGCAGGGAAGCGGGAGTAGGAGGAGATACGCAGTATTTT. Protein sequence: CASREAGVGGDTQYF. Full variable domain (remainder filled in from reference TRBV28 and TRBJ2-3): DVKVTQSSRYLVKRTGEKVFLECVQDMDHENMFWYRQDPGLGLRLIYFSYDVKMKEKGDIPEGYSVSREKKERFSLILESASTNQTSMYLCASREAGVGGDTQYFGPGTRLTVL.

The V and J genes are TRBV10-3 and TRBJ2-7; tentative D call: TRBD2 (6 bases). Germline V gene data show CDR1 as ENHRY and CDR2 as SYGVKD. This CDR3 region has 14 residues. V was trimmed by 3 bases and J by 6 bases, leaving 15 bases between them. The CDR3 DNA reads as TGTGCCATCAGTGATGCTGGAGGGGCTCGCGAGCAGTACTTC. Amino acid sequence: CAISDAGGAREQYF.

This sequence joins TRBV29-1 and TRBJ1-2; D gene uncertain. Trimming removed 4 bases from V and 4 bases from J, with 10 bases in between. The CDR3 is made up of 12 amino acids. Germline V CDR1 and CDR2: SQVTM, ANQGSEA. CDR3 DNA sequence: TGCAGCGTTGGGGGAGGGAGCTATGGCTACACCTTC. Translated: CSVGGGSYGYTF.

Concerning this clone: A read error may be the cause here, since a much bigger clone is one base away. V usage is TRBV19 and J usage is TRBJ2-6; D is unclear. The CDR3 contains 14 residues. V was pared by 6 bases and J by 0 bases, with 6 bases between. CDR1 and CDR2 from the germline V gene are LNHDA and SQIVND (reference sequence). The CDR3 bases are TGTGCCAGTAGCCCTAGCTCTGGGGCCAACGTCCTGACTTTC. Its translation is CASSPSSGANVLTF.

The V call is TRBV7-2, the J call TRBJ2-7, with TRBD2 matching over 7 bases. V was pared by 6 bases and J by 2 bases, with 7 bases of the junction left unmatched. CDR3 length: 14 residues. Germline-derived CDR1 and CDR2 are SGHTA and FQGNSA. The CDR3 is CASRYSGYTYEQYF. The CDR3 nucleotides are TGTGCCAGCAGATATAGCGGGTACACCTACGAGCAGTACTTC. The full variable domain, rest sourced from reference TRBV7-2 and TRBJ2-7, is GAGVSQSPSNKVTEKGKDVELRCDPISGHTALYWYRQSLGQGLEFLIYFQGNSAPDKSGLPSDRFSAERTGGSVSTLTIQRTQQEDSAVYLCASRYSGYTYEQYFGPGTRLTVT.

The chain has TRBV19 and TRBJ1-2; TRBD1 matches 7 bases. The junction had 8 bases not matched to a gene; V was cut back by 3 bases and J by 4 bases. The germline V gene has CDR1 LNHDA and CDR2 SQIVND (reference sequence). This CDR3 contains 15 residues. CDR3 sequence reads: CASSIGAGTVYGYTF. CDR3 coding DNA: TGTGCCAGTAGTATTGGGGCAGGGACAGTCTATGGCTACACCTTC.

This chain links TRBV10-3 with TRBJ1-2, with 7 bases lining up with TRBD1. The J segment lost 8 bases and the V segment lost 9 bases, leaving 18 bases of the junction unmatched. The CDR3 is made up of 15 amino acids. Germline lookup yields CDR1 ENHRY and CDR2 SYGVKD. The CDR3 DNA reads TGTGCCATTTTGGAACAGGGGCTGAGCAACTTGGGCTACACCTTC. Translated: CAILEQGLSNLGYTF.

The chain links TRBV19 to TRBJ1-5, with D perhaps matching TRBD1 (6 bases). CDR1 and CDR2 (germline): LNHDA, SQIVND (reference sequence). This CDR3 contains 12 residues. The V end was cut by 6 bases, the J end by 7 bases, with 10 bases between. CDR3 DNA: TGTGCCAGTAGGTCCAGGGGACAGCCCCAGCATTTT. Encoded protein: CASRSRGQPQHF.

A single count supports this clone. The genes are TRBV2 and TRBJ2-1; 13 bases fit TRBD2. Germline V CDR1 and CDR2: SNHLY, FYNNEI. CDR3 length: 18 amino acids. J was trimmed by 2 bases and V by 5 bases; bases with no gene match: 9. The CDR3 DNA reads TGTGCCAGCAGTATGGGACTAGCGGGAACGACGACCTACAATGAGCAGTTCTTC. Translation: CASSMGLAGTTTYNEQFF. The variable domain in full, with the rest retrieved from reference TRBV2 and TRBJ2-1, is EPEVTQTPSHQVTQMGQEVILRCVPISNHLYFYWYRQILGQKVEFLVSFYNNEISEKSEIFDDQFSVERPDGSNFTLKIRSTKLEDSAMYFCASSMGLAGTTTYNEQFFGPGTRLTVL.

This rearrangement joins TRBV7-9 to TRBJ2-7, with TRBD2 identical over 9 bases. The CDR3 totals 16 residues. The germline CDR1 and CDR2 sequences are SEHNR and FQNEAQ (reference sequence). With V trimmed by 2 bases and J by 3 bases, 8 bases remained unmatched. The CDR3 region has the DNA TGTGCCAGCAGCTTATTGTCGACTAGCGGCGTCTACGAGCAGTACGTC. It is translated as CASSLLSTSGVYEQYV.

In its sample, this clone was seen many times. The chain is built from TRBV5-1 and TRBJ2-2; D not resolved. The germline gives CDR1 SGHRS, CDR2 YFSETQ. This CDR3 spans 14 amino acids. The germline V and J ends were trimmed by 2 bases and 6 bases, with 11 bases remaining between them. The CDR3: CASSFRPSPGELFF. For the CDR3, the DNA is TGCGCCAGCAGCTTCAGGCCGTCCCCCGGGGAGCTGTTTTTT.

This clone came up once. The CDR3 DNA sequence: TGTGCCAGCAGCTTTCAGGGTAGCGGGAGGGCAGGCACAGATACGCAGTATTTT. It codes for CASSFQGSGRAGTDTQYF. This sequence joins TRBV11-2 and TRBJ2-3; 11 nucleotides match TRBD2. The CDR3 has 18 amino acids. Germline assignment: CDR1 SGHAT and CDR2 FQNNGV. V shed 3 bases and J 1 base; nucleotides not matched to a gene: 9.

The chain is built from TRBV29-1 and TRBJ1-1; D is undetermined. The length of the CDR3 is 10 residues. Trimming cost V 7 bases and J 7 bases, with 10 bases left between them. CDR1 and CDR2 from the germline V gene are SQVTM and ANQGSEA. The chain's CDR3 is CSAGLGEAFF. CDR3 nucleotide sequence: TGCAGCGCCGGGTTGGGTGAAGCTTTCTTT.

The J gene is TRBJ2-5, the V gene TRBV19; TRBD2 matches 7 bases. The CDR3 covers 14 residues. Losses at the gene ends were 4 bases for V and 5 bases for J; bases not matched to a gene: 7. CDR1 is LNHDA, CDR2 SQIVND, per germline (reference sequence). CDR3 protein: CASSTWGGRETQYF. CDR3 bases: TGTGCCAGTAGTACCTGGGGAGGGAGGGAGACCCAGTACTTC.

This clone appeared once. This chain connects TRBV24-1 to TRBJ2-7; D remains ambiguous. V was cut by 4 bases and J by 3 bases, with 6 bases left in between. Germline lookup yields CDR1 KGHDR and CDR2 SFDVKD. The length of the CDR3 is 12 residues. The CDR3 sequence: CATSEPGYEQYF. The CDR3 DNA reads TGTGCCACCAGTGAGCCGGGCTACGAGCAGTACTTC.